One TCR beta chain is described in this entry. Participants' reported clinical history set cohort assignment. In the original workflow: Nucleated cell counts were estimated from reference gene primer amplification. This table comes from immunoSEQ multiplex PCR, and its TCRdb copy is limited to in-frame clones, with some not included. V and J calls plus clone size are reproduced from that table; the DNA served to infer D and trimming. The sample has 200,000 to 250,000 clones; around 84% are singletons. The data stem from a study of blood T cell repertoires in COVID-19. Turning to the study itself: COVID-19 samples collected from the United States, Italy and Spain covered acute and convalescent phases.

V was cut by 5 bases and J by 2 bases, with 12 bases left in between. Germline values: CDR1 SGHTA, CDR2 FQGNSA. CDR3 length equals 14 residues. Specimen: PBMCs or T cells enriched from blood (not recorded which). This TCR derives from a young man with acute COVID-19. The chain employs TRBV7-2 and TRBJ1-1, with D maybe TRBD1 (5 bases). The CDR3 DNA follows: TGTGCCAGCAGCCCACGGGGGGGAAACACTGAAGCTTTCTTT. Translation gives CASSPRGGNTEAFF.